This T cell receptor beta chain originates from a study of molecular identifiers for immune sequencing clone quantification. Using its own MiXCR run on the PCR reads, TCRdb lists one record per CDR3 protein. The table includes about 500,000 distinct CDR3 sequences, 20% to 25% detected once. This clonotype was picked up a small number of times. The source is a human donor in good health. Some libraries in this study had Jurkat cell RNA spiked in. Input material: naive CD8+ T cells from blood, with Jurkat cell RNA spiked in. Indicated subset: FACS-sorted CD8+CD4-CCR7+CD45RA+ naive T cells.

The CDR3, as DNA: TGTGCCAGTAGTGTAAAGACAGGTTTTAGGTACACCGGGGAGCTGTTTTTT. It is translated as CASSVKTGFRYTGELFF. This sequence joins TRBV19 and TRBJ2-2, with D perhaps TRBD1 (6 bases). The CDR3 length is 17 residues. V gave up 5 bases and J gave up 3 bases, with 19 bases separating them. Germline-derived CDR1 and CDR2 are LNHDA and SQIVND (reference sequence).